The clone carrying this TCR beta chain was seen repeatedly, ten times or more. TCRdb itself ran the reads through MiXCR, one entry per CDR3 protein. The data show roughly 250,000 distinct CDR3 sequences, 25% to 30% seen once. This entry belongs to a study of kidney transplant recipient with SARS-CoV-2 infection. Sample: a blood sample, taken at baseline and between days 110 and 120 from a kidney transplant recipient. The origin of this receptor is a male patient aged 25-45 years who had COVID-19 and was a kidney transplant recipient. Some T cells may have come from the graft donor.

The CDR3 coding sequence is TGTGCCAGCAGCTGTGATCGCACCCTTCGAAAGACCTATGGCTACACCTTC. Protein: CASSCDRTLRKTYGYTF. The V and J genes are TRBV3-1 and TRBJ1-2, with D hard to call. The CDR3 extends over 17 amino acids. V was shortened by 5 bases and J by 4 bases, with 23 bases between the two germline ends. The V gene's germline CDR1 is LGHDT and CDR2 YNNKEL (reference sequence).